These T cell receptor beta chains were read from a single sample in a study of blood T cell repertoires in COVID-19. Only in-frame clones appear in the TCRdb table, and some are missing; sequencing was by immunoSEQ multiplex PCR. The sample holds almost 350,000 clones, about nine tenths seen once. Material for sequencing was PBMCs or T cells enriched from blood (not recorded which). These receptors all stem from a woman aged 30 to 39 who had been exposed to COVID-19. Each CDR3 is given with its conserved first and last residue.

CDR3 protein,V gene
CASLPFGQGDRRGKTEAFF,TRBV2
CASSLSTGGDGYTF,TRBV28
CAISEYASGTIKSTYEQYF,TRBV10-3
CASLGRLSYEQYF,TRBV28
CASSRSTGNDEQFF,TRBV3-1/TRBV3-2
CASSLRAYREQYF,TRBV19
CASSFGPVRSGSSYEQYF,TRBV5-1
CASSVDREYQPQHF,TRBV7-2
CATASSRSSYEQYF,TRBV19
CASSRPTGPTDTQYF,TRBV28
CASSSGQFTEAFF,TRBV28
CATQWPAGGGNEAFF,TRBV28
CASSARGDREDGYTF,TRBV7-3
CASKTGLVVTGELFF,TRBV11-2
CASSQGWGPQGGNTEAFF,TRBV4-1
CASSSTTGLAGMIGEQFF,TRBV11-2
CASSLVTGGYSGNTIYF,TRBV7-2
CASSPPGLAQETQYF,TRBV3-1/TRBV3-2
CASRLVGQGGSEQFF,TRBV5-1
CASSLSGDTQYF,TRBV5-1
CASGTGGENYGYTF,TRBV6-6
CASRRLGDWTSGRNYEQYF,TRBV10-2
CASSFTSGSRETQYF,TRBV7-3
CASSSTTGYEQYF,TRBV5-4
CASSKPGQDNEKLFF,TRBV21-1
CASSRDTAYEQYF,TRBV4-1
CASSGGSGTGNEKLFF,TRBV5-1
CATSVGGSTDTQYF,TRBV24-1
CASTPQGAIPYEQYF,TRBV28
CASSLYSGTGGTDTQYF,TRBV28
CASSPAGLGAFTEAFF,TRBV5-1
CASSESGGRALIGNEQFF,TRBV6-1
CATSRAGGQPQHF,TRBV15
CASSRNLRGVGGNTIYF,TRBV7-9
CASSLGNVLDIQYF,TRBV7-8
CASSSPGEGNQPQHF,TRBV28
CASSDSRAGNTIYF,TRBV2
CASSMIVGGRPHNEQFF,TRBV19
CASSPYNSNQPQHF,TRBV9
CASSPPRGNEKLFF,TRBV19
CASSPSQGANTEAFF,TRBV27
CASSLTGGLYEQYF,TRBV7-6
CASSFRTGVVGVDEQFF,TRBV7-9
CASKSVVSSYEQYF,TRBV19
CASSFRASGTTDTQYF,TRBV5-6
CASKGTAADTQYF,TRBV19
CASSGTGGMNTEAFF,TRBV19
CASSIRDRVIGYTF,TRBV19
CASSEGTSGYYEQYF,TRBV6-1
CASSFPPGETQYF,TRBV28
CASSAQGLAKNIQYF,TRBV27